This T cell receptor beta chain appears in the sequencing data of a study of cytomegalovirus exposure and HLA in healthy donors. Note on this clone: Its specificity is not known.

The PCR ran on 60 Vbeta and 13 Jbeta primers. Method: immunoSEQ multiplex PCR; TCRdb's copy keeps in-frame clones and lacks some. There are about 120,000 clones in the sample; about 75% occur only once, and roughly 30% lies in the top ten. V shed 4 bases and J shed 3 bases, with 8 bases lying between them. The CDR3 is made up of 12 amino acids. Per germline, CDR1 SGHDT and CDR2 YYEEEE. General study points: Cytomegalovirus-associated TCR beta chains were listed, numbering 164.

The clonotype was recovered from a man aged 60 to 69 in good health and CMV-seropositive. Source material: PBMCs. The V and J genes are TRBV5-6 and TRBJ2-7, with TRBD1 as a possible D gene (5 bases). The CDR3 nucleotides read TGTGCCAGCAGCCAGGGTGTCTACGAGCAGTACTTC. This gives the protein CASSQGVYEQYF.